Below, one TCR beta chain is given with its context. The identical CDR3 is also encoded by other nucleotide sequences in the sample. This sample is part of a study of blood T cell repertoires in COVID-19. Study in general: Samples representing acute and convalescent COVID-19 were sourced from the United States, Italy and Spain. Sources were T cells, B-cell-depleted T cells, or PBMCs; the material itself was cDNA or gDNA.

As processed by the authors: Quantification of nucleated cells was approximated via reference gene primer amplification. Using immunoSEQ multiplex PCR, the repertoire was profiled, and TCRdb retains in-frame clones only, with some absent. Clone size and the V and J calls come from that table; the DNA yielded D and trimming. The sample lists about 81,000 clones, roughly 88% seen once, with about 7.3% in the top ten. Germline-derived CDR1 and CDR2 are SGHRS and YFSETQ. After removal of 4 bases from V and 2 bases from J, the junction contained 5 bases not matched to a gene. The CDR3 consists of 15 residues.

The sequencing input was peripheral blood. The receptor comes from a man in his 70s with acute or convalescent COVID-19. The J gene is TRBJ1-5, the V gene TRBV5-1, with 8 positions matching TRBD1. CDR3 nucleotides: TGCGCCAGCAGCCTAGGACAGGGAGGCAATCAGCCCCAGCATTTT. Translated: CASSLGQGGNQPQHF.